This T cell receptor beta chain appears in the sequencing data of a study of cytomegalovirus exposure and HLA in healthy donors. In the PCR, 60 Vbeta and 13 Jbeta primers were used. Libraries were prepared by immunoSEQ multiplex PCR; TCRdb keeps only in-frame clonotypes and omits some of them. Here the sample table reports 100,000 to 150,000 clones. General study results and limits: Only CMV serostatus was available as immune exposure information. Later work found most CMV-associated TCR beta chains apparently HLA-restricted.

Germline V gives CDR1 MDHEN, CDR2 SYDVKM. The CDR3 totals 15 residues. The ends lost 4 bases at V and 7 bases at J; junction bases unmatched: 8. As concerns this clone: Its antigen is unknown.

This chain uses TRBV28 with TRBJ2-7; TRBD1 matches 12 bases. The clonotype originates from a man aged 18 to 29 in good health and CMV-seronegative. The source material was PBMCs. CDR3: CASSSNRDRGREQYF. CDR3 coding DNA: TGTGCCAGCAGTTCGAACCGGGACAGGGGGCGAGAGCAGTACTTC.